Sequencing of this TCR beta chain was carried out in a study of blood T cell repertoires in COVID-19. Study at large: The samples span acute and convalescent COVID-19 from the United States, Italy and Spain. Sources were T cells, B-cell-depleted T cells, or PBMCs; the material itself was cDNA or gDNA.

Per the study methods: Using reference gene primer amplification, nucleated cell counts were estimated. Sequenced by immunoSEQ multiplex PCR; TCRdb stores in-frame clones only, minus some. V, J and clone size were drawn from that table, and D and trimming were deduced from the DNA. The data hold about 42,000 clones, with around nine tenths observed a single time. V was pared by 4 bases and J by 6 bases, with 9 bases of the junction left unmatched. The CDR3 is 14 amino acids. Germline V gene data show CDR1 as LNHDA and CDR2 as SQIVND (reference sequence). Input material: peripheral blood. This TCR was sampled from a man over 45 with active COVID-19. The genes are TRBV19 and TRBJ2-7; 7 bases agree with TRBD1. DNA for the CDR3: TGTGCCAGTAGTAGGCCGGGACAGCCCCTCGAGCAGTACTTC. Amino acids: CASSRPGQPLEQYF.